This T cell receptor beta chain was retrieved from a study of cytomegalovirus exposure and HLA in healthy donors. Study context: HLA-typed donors were the source of about 85 million unique TCRs, which an early data release held.

A multiplex PCR was run with 60 Vbeta primers and 13 Jbeta primers. The table came from immunoSEQ multiplex PCR; TCRdb's copy has only in-frame clones and leaves some out. The repertoire holds tens of thousands of clones, with about 61% as singletons. J lost 5 bases, V lost 3 bases, and 9 bases had no gene match. Germline CDR1 reads WNHNN; CDR2 reads SYGVQD (reference sequence). The CDR3 spans 16 residues. Material: PBMCs. This chain connects TRBV10-1 to TRBJ2-5, with 10 bases fitting TRBD2. The clonotype was recovered from a woman aged 45-65 years in good health and CMV-seronegative. As DNA, the CDR3 is TGCGCCAGCAGTGACCCCGGGACTAGCGTCTTGGAGACCCAGTACTTC. Protein product: CASSDPGTSVLETQYF.